This T cell receptor (beta chain) was recovered during a study of shared clonotypes between healthy human individuals. Researchers partitioned CD4+ cells into CD45RA+ naive and CD45RA-negative memory subsets. Every subset had its genomic DNA shared out evenly among several immunoSEQ plates. Assay: immunoSEQ multiplex PCR; the TCRdb copy retains only in-frame clones and omits some. The data hold nearly 750,000 clones, with over 55% observed a single time. Germline V CDR1 and CDR2: SGHRS, YFSETQ. V was shortened by 0 bases and J by 8 bases, with 11 bases between the two germline ends. This CDR3 region has 13 residues. General study points: Generation probability values for non-shared clonotypes were lower than those for clonotypes shared by all four donors. Across subsets, estimated richness was generally greater for naive than for memory populations.

In the case of this clone: What it binds is unknown.

The V gene is TRBV5-1, the J gene TRBJ1-1, with D unclear. Sequenced: memory CD4+ T cells sorted from blood. Noted subset: CD45RA-negative fraction. The sequence was collected from a woman in her twenties or thirties in good health. CDR3 coding DNA: TGCGCCAGCAGCTTGGGGCGTCTAGGGGAAGCTTTCTTT. As protein: CASSLGRLGEAFF.